The T cell receptor (beta chain) described here comes from a study of blood T cell repertoires in COVID-19. The CDR3 is 12 residues long. Trimming shortened V by 6 bases and J by 4 bases, and 9 bases separated the two germline ends. Germline V CDR1 and CDR2: MDHEN, SYDVKM. This table comes from immunoSEQ multiplex PCR, and its TCRdb copy is limited to in-frame clones, with some not included. In the table there are 250,000 to 300,000 clones, around 80% of which are singletons. Source material: PBMCs or T cells enriched from blood (not recorded which). The chain joins TRBV28 to TRBJ1-2; D uncertain. The sequence derives from a man aged 35-49 years who had been exposed to COVID-19. The CDR3 protein is CASRVLRYGYTF. DNA for the CDR3: TGTGCCAGCAGGGTTCTGCGCTATGGCTACACCTTC.